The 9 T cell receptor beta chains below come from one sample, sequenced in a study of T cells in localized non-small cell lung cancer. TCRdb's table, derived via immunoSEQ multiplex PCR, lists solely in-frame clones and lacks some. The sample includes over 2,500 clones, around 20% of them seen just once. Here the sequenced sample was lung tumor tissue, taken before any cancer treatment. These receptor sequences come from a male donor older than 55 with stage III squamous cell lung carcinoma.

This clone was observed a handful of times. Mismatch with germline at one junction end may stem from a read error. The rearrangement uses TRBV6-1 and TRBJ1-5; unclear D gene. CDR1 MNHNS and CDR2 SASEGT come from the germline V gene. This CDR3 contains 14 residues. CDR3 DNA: TGTGCCATCAGTGAAGCGGGAAGCAATCAGCCCCAGCATTTT. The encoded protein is CAISEAGSNQPQHF.

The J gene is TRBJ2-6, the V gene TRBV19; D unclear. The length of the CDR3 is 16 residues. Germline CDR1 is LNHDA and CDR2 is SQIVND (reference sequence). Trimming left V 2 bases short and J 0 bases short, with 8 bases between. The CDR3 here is CASSIRAPSGANVLTF. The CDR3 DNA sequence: TGTGCCAGTAGTATAAGGGCCCCCTCTGGGGCCAACGTCCTGACTTTC.

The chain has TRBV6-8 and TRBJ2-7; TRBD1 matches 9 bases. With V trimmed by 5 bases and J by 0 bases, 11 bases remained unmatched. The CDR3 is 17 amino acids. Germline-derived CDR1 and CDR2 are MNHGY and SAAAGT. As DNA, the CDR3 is TGTGCCAGCAGTGGTCTGATTGAGGGACAGGGCTCCTACGAGCAGTACGTC. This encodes CASSGLIEGQGSYEQYV.

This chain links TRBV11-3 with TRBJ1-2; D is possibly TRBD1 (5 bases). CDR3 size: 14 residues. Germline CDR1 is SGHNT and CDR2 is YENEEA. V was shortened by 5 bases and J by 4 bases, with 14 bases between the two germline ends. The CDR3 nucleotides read TGTGCCAGCAGCCCACGCTCCCAGGGCTATGGCTACACCTTC. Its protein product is CASSPRSQGYGYTF.

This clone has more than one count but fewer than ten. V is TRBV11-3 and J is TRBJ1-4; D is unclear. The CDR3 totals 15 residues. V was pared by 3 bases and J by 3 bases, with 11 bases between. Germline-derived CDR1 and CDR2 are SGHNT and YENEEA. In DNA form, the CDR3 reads TGTGCCAGCAGCTTGGCCTGGAATTCTAATGAAAAACTGTTTTTT. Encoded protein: CASSLAWNSNEKLFF. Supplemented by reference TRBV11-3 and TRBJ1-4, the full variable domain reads EAGVVQSPRYKIIEKKQPVAFWCNPISGHNTLYWYLQNLGQGPELLIRYENEEAVDDSQLPKDRFSAERLKGVDSTLKIQPAELGDSAVYLCASSLAWNSNEKLFFGSGTQLSVL.

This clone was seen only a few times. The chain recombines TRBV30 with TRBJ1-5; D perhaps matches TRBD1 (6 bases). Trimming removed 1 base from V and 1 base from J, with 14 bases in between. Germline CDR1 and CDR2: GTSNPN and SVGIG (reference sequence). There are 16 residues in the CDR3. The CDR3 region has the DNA TGTGCCTGGAGTGCCTGGACAGCTACGAGCAATCAGCCCCAGCATTTT. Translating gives CAWSAWTATSNQPQHF.

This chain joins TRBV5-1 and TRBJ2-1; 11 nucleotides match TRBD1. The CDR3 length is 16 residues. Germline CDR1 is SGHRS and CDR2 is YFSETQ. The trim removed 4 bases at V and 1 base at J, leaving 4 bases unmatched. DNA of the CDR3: TGCGCCAGCAGCCCAGGGGACAGGGGGTCCTACAATGAGCAGTTCTTC. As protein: CASSPGDRGSYNEQFF.

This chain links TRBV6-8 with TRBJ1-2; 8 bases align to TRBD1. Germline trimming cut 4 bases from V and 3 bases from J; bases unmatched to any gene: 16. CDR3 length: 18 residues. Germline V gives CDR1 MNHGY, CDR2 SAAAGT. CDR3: CASSSRRTGTRKDYGYTF. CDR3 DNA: TGTGCCAGCAGTTCGAGGAGGACAGGGACGCGTAAAGACTATGGCTACACCTTC.

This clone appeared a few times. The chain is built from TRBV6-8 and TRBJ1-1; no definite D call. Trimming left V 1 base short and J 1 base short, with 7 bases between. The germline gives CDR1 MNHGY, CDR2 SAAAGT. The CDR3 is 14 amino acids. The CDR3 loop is CASSYYSGNTEAFF. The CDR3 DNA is TGTGCCAGCAGTTACTATTCAGGGAACACTGAAGCTTTCTTT.